This passage covers 16 T cell receptor beta chains from one sample sequenced in a study of OX40 agonist ivuxolimab in advanced cancers. Generated by immunoSEQ multiplex PCR, the TCRdb table keeps only in-frame clones and is missing some. The sample has roughly 72,000 clones, about 93% seen once. The source material was CD4+ or CD8+ T cells sorted from blood, sampled in a trial of the OX40 agonist ivuxolimab. The receptors here all came from an adult with an advanced solid tumor such as melanoma, head and neck, liver or kidney cancer.

CDR3 in DNA: TGTGCCAGCAGCTTGGGGACCCCTAGGGCGGGGAATGAGCAGTTCTTC. It specifies CASSLGTPRAGNEQFF. The chain couples TRBV5-4 to TRBJ2-1; D is perhaps TRBD2 (6 bases). Germline V gene sequence: CDR1 SGHNT, CDR2 YYREEE (reference sequence). V lost 0 bases, J lost 7 bases, and 17 bases lay in between. This CDR3 spans 16 amino acids. The variable domain in full, completed from reference TRBV5-4 and TRBJ2-1, reads ETGVTQSPTHLIKTRGQQVTLRCSSQSGHNTVSWYQQALGQGPQFIFQYYREEENGRGNFPPRFSGLQFPNYSSELNVNALELDDSALYLCASSLGTPRAGNEQFFGPGTRLTVL.

The chain links TRBV4-2 to TRBJ1-1; D gene unclear. Trimming stripped 0 bases from V and 2 bases from J, with 10 bases between. CDR1 LGHNA and CDR2 YNFKEQ come from the germline V gene. The CDR3 sequence is 15 residues long. This CDR3 reads CASSQESRGNTEAFF. CDR3 nucleotides: TGTGCCAGCAGCCAAGAGTCCCGGGGAAACACTGAAGCTTTCTTT.

This chain joins TRBV5-1 and TRBJ1-6; D might be TRBD1 (5 bases). Trimming stripped 0 bases from V and 8 bases from J, with 21 bases between. The CDR3 covers 18 residues. Germline loops: CDR1 SGHRS, CDR2 YFSETQ. This chain's CDR3 is CASSLEYRGRIMDSPLHF. CDR3 sequence (DNA): TGCGCCAGCAGCTTGGAGTATAGGGGACGGATTATGGATTCACCCCTCCACTTT.

This clone showed up just once. The rearrangement uses TRBV10-3 and TRBJ2-4; D not resolved. In germline, CDR1 is ENHRY, CDR2 SYGVKD. Trimming took 10 bases from V and 5 from J, leaving 21 bases between them. The CDR3 is made up of 15 amino acids. CDR3 amino acids: CATLPEAALENIQYF. For the CDR3, the DNA is TGTGCCACCCTTCCCGAGGCGGCACTCGAAAACATTCAGTACTTC.

The chain has TRBV5-8 and TRBJ2-1; 14 bases align to TRBD2. CDR3 length equals 17 residues. Trimming cost V 5 bases and J 4 bases; bases outside gene matches: 8. The germline V gene has CDR1 SGHTS and CDR2 YDEGEE. DNA for the CDR3: TGTGCCAGCAGACCCGGGACTAGCGGGAGAAGTTACAATGAGCAGTTCTTC. Translation: CASRPGTSGRSYNEQFF.

On this clone: The junction does not match germline at one end; this may be a read error. The rearrangement joins TRBV15 to TRBJ1-4, with D perhaps TRBD1 (5 bases). Germline CDR1 and CDR2: LNHNV and YYDKDF (reference sequence). The CDR3 sequence is 13 residues long. In DNA form, the CDR3 reads TGTGCCACCAGCAGAGAGGGGGATGAGGAACTGCTTTTT. It specifies CATSREGDEELLF.

The rearrangement links TRBV4-3 to TRBJ2-3; 7 bases are a match to TRBD1. The V gene end was trimmed by 1 base and the J gene end by 2 bases; junction bases not matched to a gene: 3. The CDR3 spans 15 residues. Looked up from germline, CDR1 is LGHNA and CDR2 is YSLEER. The CDR3 sequence is CASSQVGTVTDTQYF. The CDR3 nucleotides read TGCGCCAGCAGCCAAGTTGGGACAGTCACAGATACGCAGTATTTT.

This clone appeared a single time. The chain recombines TRBV29-1 with TRBJ1-2; weak D call: TRBD1 (5 bases). In germline, CDR1 is SQVTM, CDR2 ANQGSEA. The length of the CDR3 is 11 residues. Deletions cut 5 bases from V and 7 bases from J, with 11 bases between. CDR3 nucleotides: TGCAGCGTTCGGGACGTTTTTGGCTACACCTTC. It specifies CSVRDVFGYTF. Supplemented by reference TRBV29-1 and TRBJ1-2, the full variable domain reads SAVISQKPSRDICQRGTSLTIQCQVDSQVTMMFWYRQQPGQSLTLIATANQGSEATYESGFVIDKFPISRPNLTFSTLTVSNMSPEDSSIYLCSVRDVFGYTFGSGTRLTVV.

V usage is TRBV27 and J usage is TRBJ2-3, with D hard to call. Trimming removed 6 bases at V and 2 bases at J, with 6 bases between. Germline lookup yields CDR1 MNHEY and CDR2 SMNVEV (reference sequence). This CDR3 has 12 amino acids. CDR3 sequence reads: CASSGITDTQYF. CDR3 coding DNA: TGTGCCAGCAGCGGTATCACAGATACGCAGTATTTT.

CDR3 protein: CASSLKETGHTEAFF. CDR3 coding DNA: TGCGCCAGCAGCTTGAAGGAGACGGGGCACACTGAAGCTTTCTTT. V and J are TRBV5-1 and TRBJ1-1, with D possibly TRBD1 on 5 matching bases. This CDR3 comprises 15 residues. Per the germline V gene, CDR1 is SGHRS and CDR2 is YFSETQ. The ends were cut back, 1 base at V and 3 bases at J, with 13 bases in the middle.

This sequence joins TRBV11-2 and TRBJ2-3; D not certain. V was pared by 0 bases and J by 1 base, with 14 bases between. The CDR3 loop spans 17 amino acids. Germline lookup yields CDR1 SGHAT and CDR2 FQNNGV. CDR3 sequence reads: CASSLDLHIRGTDTQYF. The CDR3 region has the DNA TGTGCCAGCAGCTTAGATCTCCACATAAGGGGCACAGATACGCAGTATTTT. Complete variable domain (other parts from reference TRBV11-2 and TRBJ2-3): EAGVAQSPRYKIIEKRQSVAFWCNPISGHATLYWYQQILGQGPKLLIQFQNNGVVDDSQLPKDRFSAERLKGVDSTLKIQPAKLEDSAVYLCASSLDLHIRGTDTQYFGPGTRLTVL.

The chain couples TRBV11-3 to TRBJ2-1; TRBD2 might be the D (5 bases). CDR3 length: 15 residues. Germline V gene lookup returns CDR1 SGHNT and CDR2 YENEEA. V was cut by 1 base and J by 5 bases, with 12 bases left in between. CDR3 protein: CASSLGASSHNEQFF. The CDR3 region has the DNA TGTGCCAGCAGCTTAGGGGCTAGCAGCCACAATGAGCAGTTCTTC.

V is TRBV4-1 and J is TRBJ2-3; TRBD2 aligns across 13 bases. Germline V gene lookup returns CDR1 MGHRA and CDR2 YSYEKL. The CDR3 is 16 residues long. V lost 4 bases and J lost 5; bases outside the gene matches: 6. Written as DNA, the CDR3 is TGCGCCAGCAGCCCAGAGGGACTAGCGGGGCTAGATACGCAGTATTTT. Translating gives CASSPEGLAGLDTQYF.

V and J are TRBV7-2 and TRBJ2-7; unclear D gene. Trimming shortened V by 5 bases and J by 1 base, and 12 bases separated the two germline ends. This CDR3 contains 14 residues. CDR1 is SGHTA, CDR2 FQGNSA, per germline. Written as DNA, the CDR3 is TGTGCCAGCAGCCCGACCCAGATTTCCTACGAGCAGTACTTC. Translation: CASSPTQISYEQYF.

This chain links TRBV19 with TRBJ1-2; D is possibly TRBD1 (5 bases). The V gene lost 7 bases and the J gene lost 6 bases, with 12 bases spanning the gap. Germline CDR1 LNHDA, CDR2 SQIVND (reference sequence). There are 12 residues in the CDR3. CDR3 amino acids: CASTLGTDGYTF. CDR3 nucleotides: TGTGCCAGTACCCTGGGGACGGATGGCTACACCTTC.

The CDR3 region is CASSQGQGAMNTEAFF. In DNA form, the CDR3 reads TGCGCCAGCAGCCAAGGCCAGGGGGCCATGAACACTGAAGCTTTCTTT. The chain combines TRBV4-1 with TRBJ1-1; 8 positions match TRBD1. This CDR3 is built from 16 residues. The germline gives CDR1 MGHRA, CDR2 YSYEKL. Trimming cost V 1 base and J 0 bases; bases outside gene matches: 4.